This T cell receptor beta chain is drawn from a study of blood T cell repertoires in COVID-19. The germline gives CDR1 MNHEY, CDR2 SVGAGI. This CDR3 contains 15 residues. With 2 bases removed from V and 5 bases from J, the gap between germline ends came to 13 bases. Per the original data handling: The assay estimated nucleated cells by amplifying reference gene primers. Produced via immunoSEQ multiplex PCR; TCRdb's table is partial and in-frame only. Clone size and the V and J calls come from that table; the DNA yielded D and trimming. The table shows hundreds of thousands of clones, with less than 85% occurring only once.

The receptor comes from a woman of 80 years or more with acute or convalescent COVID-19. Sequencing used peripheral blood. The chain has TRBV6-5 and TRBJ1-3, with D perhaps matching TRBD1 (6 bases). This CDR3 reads CASSYGQGIRNTIYF. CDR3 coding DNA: TGTGCCAGCAGTTACGGGCAGGGGATAAGAAACACCATATATTTT.